The rows below give T cell receptor beta chains drawn from one sample of a study of CD8 T cells in ankylosing spondylitis. One entry per CDR3 protein results from TCRdb running MiXCR on the 5' RACE reads. In the table there are more than 150,000 distinct CDR3 sequences, about an eighth of which are singletons. Sequencing used blood, either unsorted or a sorted T cell fraction (not recorded which). The receptors shown here come from a female donor with ankylosing spondylitis or in good health (not recorded which). Both conserved end residues are part of each CDR3. D genes are given only for firm matches. Clone size appears in some rows only: once, few, many, or a class for an expanded clone.

V gene,clone size,D gene,J gene,CDR3 DNA,CDR3 protein
TRBV11-2,many,NA,TRBJ2-5,TGTGCCAGCAGCTTAGATTGGGGGAATCAAGAGACCCAGTACTTC,CASSLDWGNQETQYF
TRBV5-1,many,NA,TRBJ1-1,TGCGCCAGCAGCTTGACGGGGCGCCGGAACACTGAAGCTTTCTTT,CASSLTGRRNTEAFF
TRBV20-1,many,TRBD1,TRBJ2-2,TGCAGTGCTCCCAGGACAGGGAAGGAATCCGGGGAGCTGTTTTTT,CSAPRTGKESGELFF
TRBV5-4,few,TRBD2,TRBJ2-5,TGTGCCAGCAGCTTATTTGGACTAGCGGGAGGTTCGGAGACCCAGTACTTC,CASSLFGLAGGSETQYF
TRBV18,many,TRBD2,TRBJ2-1,TGTGCCAGCTCACCTAGGACTAGCGGGAGCAATGAGCAGTTCTTC,CASSPRTSGSNEQFF
TRBV12-3/TRBV12-4,few,TRBD1,TRBJ2-3,TGTGCCAGCAGAGGGACAGGGGGCACAGATACGCAGTATTTT,CASRGTGGTDTQYF
TRBV28,many,TRBD2,TRBJ2-2,TGTGCCAGCAGGGTTAGCGGGATGAACACCGGGGAGCTGTTTTTT,CASRVSGMNTGELFF
TRBV3-1,NA,TRBD1,TRBJ1-2,TGTGCCAGCAGCCCTATGGACAGGTCCGATGGGGGCTACACCTTC,CASSPMDRSDGGYTF
TRBV14,many,TRBD2,TRBJ2-5,TGTGCCAGCAGCCAACCAGCGGGAGGCGCAACCTTAGGGGAGACCCAGTACTTC,CASSQPAGGATLGETQYF
TRBV19,few,NA,TRBJ2-7,TGTGCCAGTAGTCCCGGACTCCACTACGAGCAGTACTTC,CASSPGLHYEQYF
TRBV21-1,few,NA,TRBJ1-6,TGTGCCAGCAGACACATAGGGGATTCACCCCTCCACTTT,CASRHIGDSPLHF
TRBV7-2,many,NA,TRBJ1-2,TGTGCCAGCAGCTTAGATCCCCAATATGGCTACACCTTC,CASSLDPQYGYTF
TRBV5-1,few,NA,TRBJ2-1,TGCGCCAGCAGCTTGAGGCGGGAACTCTACAATGAGCAGTTCTTC,CASSLRRELYNEQFF
TRBV6-1,few,TRBD2,TRBJ2-5,TGTGCCAGCAAAACGAGCGGGAGAGGGCAAGAGACCCAGTACTTC,CASKTSGRGQETQYF
TRBV24-1,many,NA,TRBJ1-2,TGTGCCACCAGTGAGTCCGGGACACCTTCTCATGGCTACACCTTC,CATSESGTPSHGYTF
TRBV5-8,many,NA,TRBJ2-2,TGTGCCAGCAGCTTCGGGGACTCCGGGGAGCTGTTTTTT,CASSFGDSGELFF
TRBV5-1,many,TRBD2,TRBJ2-3,TGCGCCAGCAGCTTTGCTAGCGGGAGTTCAGATACGCAGTATTTT,CASSFASGSSDTQYF
TRBV20-1,few,NA,TRBJ2-1,TGCAGTGCCGGGACTGTGTACAATGAGCAGTTCTTC,CSAGTVYNEQFF
TRBV6-1,NA,NA,TRBJ2-1,TGTGCCAGCAGTGAAGGTTGGGTTAGGGGGAATGAGCAGTTCTTC,CASSEGWVRGNEQFF
TRBV7-3,NA,NA,TRBJ1-1,TGTGCCAGCAGCTGGCGGGACGGAAGTGAAGCTTTCTTT,CASSWRDGSEAFF
TRBV20-1,many,NA,TRBJ2-1,TGCAGTGCTAGAGATATGAGGCCCCGGGCTTCAGCAGGTCAACTCTTC,CSARDMRPRASAGQLF
TRBV7-6,NA,NA,TRBJ1-5,TGTGCCAGCAGCCTGGGACAATCAGGGAATCAGCCCCAGCATTTT,CASSLGQSGNQPQHF
TRBV28,many,TRBD1,TRBJ2-7,TGTGCCAGCAATTCCGGGGACAGGGGGGGCTACGAGCAGTACTTC,CASNSGDRGGYEQYF
TRBV27,many,NA,TRBJ2-7,TGTGCCAGCAGCGTTACCCGGGGGCCCTACGAGCAGTACTTC,CASSVTRGPYEQYF
TRBV7-2,NA,NA,TRBJ2-1,TGTGCCAGCAGCAAGTTGGGATGGGAGAAGGAGCAGTTCTTC,CASSKLGWEKEQFF
TRBV20-1,many,TRBD2,TRBJ2-1,TGCAGTGCTAGGCCTAGCGGGCGTAGCTCCTACAATGAGCAGTTCTTC,CSARPSGRSSYNEQFF
TRBV12-3/TRBV12-4,many,NA,TRBJ2-1,TGTGCCAGCAGTTTGGACCGTGCCTTCTACAATGAGCAGTTCTTC,CASSLDRAFYNEQFF